The 26 T cell receptor beta chains presented below share a single source sample, sequenced in a study of shared clonotypes between healthy human individuals. Libraries were prepared by immunoSEQ multiplex PCR; TCRdb keeps only in-frame clonotypes and omits some of them. This table has approximately 620,000 clones, around 97% appearing once. Sequenced sample: naive CD4+ T cells sorted from blood. Subset meaning: CD45RA+ positively selected. These receptors all stem from a woman under 40 in good health.

V is TRBV18 and J is TRBJ2-2, with D possibly matching TRBD1 (6 bases). Germline assignment: CDR1 KGHSH and CDR2 LQKENI. V lost 3 bases and J lost 0, with 11 bases in between. There are 16 residues in the CDR3. The CDR3, as DNA: TGTGCCAGCTCACCGACCGGGACAACGAACACCGGGGAGCTGTTTTTT. Its translation is CASSPTGTTNTGELFF.

The chain is built from TRBV5-4 and TRBJ1-1, with TRBD1 as a possible D gene (5 bases). The CDR3 sequence is 16 residues long. Germline V gene sequence: CDR1 SGHNT, CDR2 YYREEE (reference sequence). V was trimmed by 4 bases and J by 4 bases, leaving 20 bases between them. The CDR3 loop is CASSRGGTGVRTEAFF. Written as DNA, the CDR3 is TGTGCCAGCAGCCGTGGGGGGACGGGGGTACGCACTGAAGCTTTCTTT.

This chain joins TRBV21-1 and TRBJ1-1. TRBV21-1 is given as a pseudogene. The CDR3 has 12 amino acids. This chain's CDR3 is CASSGGNTEAFF. CDR3 coding DNA: TGTGCCAGCAGCGGGGGGAACACTGAAGCTTTCTTT.

The chain carries TRBV2 and TRBJ2-1, with D unresolved. The ends were cut back, 7 bases at V and 6 bases at J, with 16 bases in the middle. The CDR3 covers 14 residues. CDR1 and CDR2 from the germline V gene are SNHLY and FYNNEI. CDR3 protein: CASTEGPNTNEQFF. As DNA, the CDR3 is TGTGCCAGCACGGAAGGGCCCAACACCAATGAGCAGTTCTTC.

This sequence joins TRBV29-1 and TRBJ1-2; D remains unclear. CDR1 is SQVTM, CDR2 ANQGSEA, per germline. The V end was cut by 4 bases, the J end by 8 bases, with 5 bases between. This CDR3 region has 9 residues. CDR3 region: CSVGKGYTF. Written as DNA, the CDR3 is TGCAGCGTTGGAAAGGGCTACACCTTC.

The J gene is TRBJ2-1, the V gene TRBV19; 9 bases fit TRBD1. V was pared by 3 bases and J by 5 bases, with 5 bases of the junction left unmatched. The length of the CDR3 is 15 residues. Germline V CDR1 and CDR2: LNHDA, SQIVND (reference sequence). In DNA, the CDR3 is TGTGCCAGTAGTATGCCCGGGACAGGGAACAATGAGCAGTTCTTC. Translated: CASSMPGTGNNEQFF.

This rearrangement joins TRBV27 to TRBJ1-5; TRBD1 agrees at 8 bases. CDR3 length: 16 residues. CDR1 and CDR2 from the germline V gene are MNHEY and SMNVEV (reference sequence). Trimming at V came to 6 bases and at J to 5 bases, leaving 12 bases not matched to a gene. The CDR3 coding sequence is TGTGCCAGCAGCAAGCTAGGACAGGGAGTTTATCAGCCCCAGCATTTT. This encodes CASSKLGQGVYQPQHF.

The chain employs TRBV2 and TRBJ2-2; TRBD1 is a possible D gene (5 bases). The CDR3 is 14 amino acids. V was clipped by 2 bases and J by 2 bases, with 6 bases between them. Germline CDR1 SNHLY, CDR2 FYNNEI. The chain's CDR3 is CASSEQGNTGELFF. CDR3 bases: TGTGCCAGCAGTGAACAGGGAAACACCGGGGAGCTGTTTTTT.

The chain links TRBV28 to TRBJ2-5, with 14 bases fitting TRBD2. This CDR3 region has 18 residues. After removal of 5 bases from V and 4 bases from J, the junction contained 12 bases not matched to a gene. Germline CDR1 is MDHEN and CDR2 is SYDVKM. The CDR3 bases are TGTGCCAGCAGTGCTCGACCGGGACTAGCGGGAGCGGGAGAGACCCAGTACTTC. It codes for CASSARPGLAGAGETQYF.

This chain connects TRBV27 to TRBJ2-7, with D tentatively TRBD1 (8 bases). The germline V gene has CDR1 MNHEY and CDR2 SMNVEV (reference sequence). CDR3 size: 13 residues. The V and J ends lost 5 bases and 5 bases respectively, with 13 bases between them. CDR3 amino acids: CASSRTGTNEQYF. CDR3 sequence (DNA): TGTGCCAGCAGTAGGACAGGGACTAACGAGCAGTACTTC.

The rearrangement uses TRBV10-3 and TRBJ2-7; 13 bases fit TRBD2. This CDR3 spans 15 amino acids. Germline loops: CDR1 ENHRY, CDR2 SYGVKD. V shed 2 bases and J 5 bases; nucleotides not matched to a gene: 3. The CDR3 DNA follows: TGTGCCATCAGTGAGATCACTAGCGGGAGGGACGAGCAGTACTTC. Translating gives CAISEITSGRDEQYF.

The chain is built from TRBV7-2 and TRBJ1-5; D unresolved. V lost 5 bases to trimming and J lost 5 bases, with 16 bases between them. The CDR3 runs 15 residues. CDR1 SGHTA and CDR2 FQGNSA come from the germline V gene. The CDR3 DNA sequence: TGTGCCAGCAGCCTCGGGTCAGGCAGTCATCAGCCCCAGCATTTT. It codes for CASSLGSGSHQPQHF.

The chain has TRBV19 and TRBJ2-1; 7 bases match TRBD1. The V segment lost 6 bases and the J segment 5 bases; nucleotides outside the gene matches: 16. CDR1 and CDR2 (germline): LNHDA, SQIVND (reference sequence). The CDR3 sequence is 17 residues long. The CDR3 nucleotides read TGTGCCAGTAGCCATCCAGGTCGGGGACAGTTACACAATGAGCAGTTCTTC. This encodes CASSHPGRGQLHNEQFF.

This chain uses TRBV5-4 with TRBJ2-7; 8 nucleotides agree with TRBD2. With V trimmed by 4 bases and J by 4 bases, 7 bases remained unmatched. Germline CDR1 SGHNT, CDR2 YYREEE (reference sequence). The CDR3 contains 14 residues. The CDR3 nucleotides read TGTGCCAGCAGCCCTGGGACTAGAACTTACGAGCAGTACTTC. It encodes CASSPGTRTYEQYF.

The chain employs TRBV10-3 and TRBJ2-1, with 10 nucleotides matching TRBD2. The CDR3 is made up of 14 amino acids. Germline V CDR1 and CDR2: ENHRY, SYGVKD. V lost 8 bases, J lost 8 bases, and 9 bases stayed unmatched. DNA of the CDR3: TGTGCCATCTGGTCTACTAGCGGGGATTATGAGCAGTTCTTC. This translates into CAIWSTSGDYEQFF.

The genes are TRBV6-5 and TRBJ2-7; 11 bases match TRBD2. This CDR3 is 14 amino acids long. The germline gives CDR1 MNHEY, CDR2 SVGAGI. V lost 5 bases to trimming and J lost 7 bases; unmatched junction nucleotides: 7. The CDR3 sequence is CASSRSGGATEQYF. Written as DNA, the CDR3 is TGTGCCAGCAGTCGTAGCGGGGGGGCGACGGAGCAGTACTTC.

The chain has TRBV14 and TRBJ2-1; D might be TRBD2 (5 bases). The CDR3 totals 16 residues. Per the germline V gene, CDR1 is SGHDN and CDR2 is FVKESK. V lost 4 bases and J lost 0, with 13 bases in between. The chain's CDR3 is CASSRTLDPSYNEQFF. The CDR3 DNA reads TGTGCCAGCAGCCGCACACTAGATCCCTCCTACAATGAGCAGTTCTTC. The full variable domain, rest sourced from reference TRBV14 and TRBJ2-1, is EAGVTQFPSHSVIEKGQTVTLRCDPISGHDNLYWYRRVMGKEIKFLLHFVKESKQDESGMPNNRFLAERTGGTYSTLKVQPAELEDSGVYFCASSRTLDPSYNEQFFGPGTRLTVL.

This clone is a singleton in its sample. The chain joins TRBV2 to TRBJ2-7; D might be TRBD1 or TRBD2, each matching 5 bases. With 6 bases removed from V and 7 bases from J, the gap between germline ends came to 13 bases. The CDR3 runs to 12 residues. Germline-derived CDR1 and CDR2 are SNHLY and FYNNEI. CDR3 sequence: CASRGVPGEQYF. In DNA form, the CDR3 reads TGTGCCAGCAGGGGGGTTCCCGGGGAGCAGTACTTC. The full variable domain, completed using reference TRBV2 and TRBJ2-7, is EPEVTQTPSHQVTQMGQEVILRCVPISNHLYFYWYRQILGQKVEFLVSFYNNEISEKSEIFDDQFSVERPDGSNFTLKIRSTKLEDSAMYFCASRGVPGEQYFGPGTRLTVT.

V and J are TRBV28 and TRBJ2-3; D gene uncertain. The CDR3 extends over 16 amino acids. V lost 3 bases and J lost 6, with 19 bases in between. CDR1 and CDR2 (germline): MDHEN, SYDVKM. The CDR3 DNA sequence: TGTGCCAGCAGTTTTCTATACCGACTTCTGGGGGATACGCAGTATTTT. Its protein is CASSFLYRLLGDTQYF.

This clone was seen once. This chain joins TRBV5-1 and TRBJ2-3; 12 bases line up with TRBD2. The CDR3 has 15 residues. Trimming cost V 5 bases and J 2 bases; bases outside gene matches: 3. Germline CDR1 and CDR2: SGHRS and YFSETQ. CDR3 in amino acids: CASSWTSGNTDTQYF. For the CDR3, the DNA is TGCGCCAGCAGTTGGACTAGCGGGAACACAGATACGCAGTATTTT.

The rearrangement uses TRBV4-1 and TRBJ2-2; D tentatively fits TRBD1 or TRBD2 (5 bases each). CDR1 MGHRA and CDR2 YSYEKL come from the germline V gene. This CDR3 spans 18 amino acids. The V gene lost 5 bases and the J gene lost 9 bases, with 28 bases spanning the gap. The CDR3 region is CASSSTGTHVQAARELFF. The CDR3 DNA reads TGCGCCAGCAGCTCAACCGGGACCCACGTCCAGGCTGCGCGGGAGCTGTTTTTT.

The V and J genes are TRBV9 and TRBJ1-2; D ambiguous. This CDR3 region has 14 residues. V was trimmed by 1 base and J by 7 bases, leaving 14 bases between them. Looked up from germline, CDR1 is SGDLS and CDR2 is YYNGEE. This CDR3 reads CASSVSTNSVGYTF. The CDR3 DNA reads as TGTGCCAGCAGCGTAAGCACCAATTCGGTTGGCTACACCTTC.

The chain recombines TRBV28 with TRBJ1-1; TRBD1 matches at 9 bases. Germline V lookup: CDR1 MDHEN, CDR2 SYDVKM. This CDR3 has 17 residues. V gave up 2 bases and J gave up 0 bases; unmatched junction bases: 7. This CDR3 reads CASSLLTGGSMNTEAFF. CDR3 sequence (DNA): TGTGCCAGCAGTTTACTCACAGGGGGCTCGATGAACACTGAAGCTTTCTTT.

This chain joins TRBV5-4 and TRBJ2-7; D may match TRBD1 or TRBD2 (5 bases each). Trimming took 0 bases from V and 2 from J, leaving 18 bases between them. The CDR3 loop spans 17 amino acids. Per the germline V gene, CDR1 is SGHNT and CDR2 is YYREEE (reference sequence). The CDR3 DNA sequence: TGTGCCAGCAGCTTGGGTCGCATTGGGGGATACGCCTACGAGCAGTACTTC. Translated, it gives CASSLGRIGGYAYEQYF.

The CDR3 sequence is CASRPGQGAGEKLFF. For the CDR3, the DNA is TGTGCCAGCAGACCCGGACAGGGGGCAGGAGAAAAACTGTTTTTT. This sequence joins TRBV6-5 and TRBJ1-4; 11 positions match TRBD1. This CDR3 region has 15 residues. Germline values: CDR1 MNHEY, CDR2 SVGAGI. J lost 8 bases, V lost 6 bases, and 8 bases had no gene match.

This chain connects TRBV7-6 to TRBJ2-2, with TRBD1 matching over 7 bases. The CDR3 extends over 17 amino acids. Germline trimming cut 7 bases from V and 6 bases from J; bases unmatched to any gene: 17. CDR1 is SGHVS and CDR2 is FNYEAQ in the germline V gene. The CDR3 loop is CASTVRQGWSSAGELFF. CDR3 sequence (DNA): TGTGCCAGCACCGTAAGACAGGGATGGTCGAGCGCCGGGGAGCTGTTTTTT.